This TCR beta chain was found in a study of cytomegalovirus exposure and HLA in healthy donors. Looking at the study overall: Approximately 190 million T cells yielded around 100 million unique TCR beta sequences, as an earlier analysis found. The Caucasian-associated ancestry cluster held under 90% of roughly 400 genotyped donors.

With 60 Vbeta and 13 Jbeta primers, the PCR was carried out. Sequencing was performed with immunoSEQ multiplex PCR; in TCRdb, only in-frame clones are kept and a portion is missing. The sample yields 200,000 to 250,000 clones, approximately 84% seen once. Study-wide results and limits: The CMV antigen specificity of three CMV-associated chains was confirmed through in vitro analysis. HLA-A and HLA-B allele assignments for most subjects were reportedly predicted accurately using TCR beta sequences.

Germline V lookup: CDR1 KGHSH, CDR2 LQKENI. V shed 3 bases and J 3 bases; nucleotides not matched to a gene: 4. This CDR3 comprises 15 residues. Remarks on this clone: Its specificity is not known.

The chain joins TRBV18 to TRBJ1-5; 8 bases line up with TRBD1. This TCR derives from a woman aged 40 to 50 in good health and CMV-seronegative. Sequenced material: PBMCs. DNA of the CDR3: TGTGCCAGCTCACCGACGGGACAGGACAATCAGCCCCAGCATTTT. This codes for CASSPTGQDNQPQHF. The full variable domain, in which reference TRBV18 and TRBJ1-5 provide the parts outside the CDR3, is NAGVMQNPRHLVRRRGQEARLRCSPMKGHSHVYWYRQLPEEGLKFMVYLQKENIIDESGMPKERFSAEFPKEGPSILRIQQVVRGDSAAYFCASSPTGQDNQPQHFGDGTRLSIL.